This TCR beta chain was captured by sequencing in a study of blood T cell repertoires in COVID-19. The table lists this clone with a few counts. Deletions cut 0 bases from V and 5 bases from J, with 18 bases between. Germline lookup yields CDR1 SGHRS and CDR2 YFSETQ. The CDR3 extends over 16 amino acids. Sequenced by immunoSEQ multiplex PCR; TCRdb stores in-frame clones only, minus some. Of around 250,000 clones in the sample, less than 90% were seen once. The sequence derives from a man aged 55 to 70 with acute or convalescent COVID-19. The chain combines TRBV5-1 with TRBJ2-7, with D perhaps matching TRBD1 (5 bases). Material: peripheral blood. CDR3 DNA: TGCGCCAGCAGCTTGGGGGTTACGTCAGGGCACCACGAGCAGTACTTC. Translation: CASSLGVTSGHHEQYF.